Here is one T cell receptor beta chain with its context. Its antigen specificity is not known. Base qualities are not at hand, and no much larger clone is one base apart. The time point label, as the study defines it: roughly 26 weeks on oral tofacitinib. Read against the paper, the sample's treatment or condition label means: oral pan-JAK inhibitor, 5-10 mg twice daily. Peripheral blood and lesional scalp punch biopsies were obtained from patients with alopecia areata. PBMCs were isolated by density centrifugation and stained for CD3, CD4 and CD8, and CD4+ and CD8+ T cells were sorted on a FACSAria. There are 11 amino acids in the CDR3, from cysteine to phenylalanine inclusive. The entry retains the CDR3 DNA only, 33 bases that are in frame from base 1. CDR1 and CDR2, per the germline V gene, are SGHTA and FQGNSA. The junction carries 11 bases between V and J, which are trimmed by 10 bases and 7 bases respectively.

The sample comes from a study of CD8+ T cells in alopecia areata listed by TCRdb under 2018. For the wider study: Treated patients were enrolled in an open-label pilot trial of oral tofacitinib, 5 to 10 mg twice daily, for moderate-to-severe alopecia areata. In treated patients, disease severity was measured using the SALT score, which gives the percentage of scalp surface area affected. Scalp tissue and sorted CD4+ and CD8+ peripheral blood T cells from patchy and totalis/universalis alopecia areata patients and from healthy controls were covered by human TCRbeta sequencing. TCRbeta CDR3 regions were amplified by immunoSEQ multiplex PCR with 35 Vbeta forward and 13 Jbeta reverse primers. Biopsies were taken from tofacitinib-treated patients at baseline and at 4 and 24 weeks of treatment, and a later scalp biopsy was taken in several of the tofacitinib-treated patients. Patients stayed on tofacitinib for 6 to 18 months and then had 6 months of follow-up off drug so that delayed response and recurrence could be assessed. The RNA source kit depended on sample type: the PAXgene miRNA kit for fixed scalp, the miRNeasy kit for PBMCs, and the RNeasy kit for mouse skin. Clonality in the scalp was compared among normal scalp (n=4), patchy alopecia areata scalp (n=8), and alopecia totalis/universalis scalp (n=8). The study used high-throughput TCRbeta sequencing to examine T cell clonal expansion in alopecia areata, in both the C3H/HeJ mouse model and human patients. Study-wide findings and limitations: TCR sequences shared between patients were less clear than in mice, possibly partly because of HLA diversity in the patient population. The treated cohort was small, with a single nonresponder, so links between baseline CD8+ expansion and response need larger studies. Tofacitinib significantly lowered scalp clonality and the number of expanded CD8+ clones among the top 100 scalp clones. During tofacitinib treatment, many expanded lesional clones remained in scalp and blood, and this persistence may partly explain relapse after treatment is stopped. Compared with normal scalp, lesional scalp, particularly in alopecia totalis/universalis, had higher clonality and more expanded CD8+ clones, which suggests antigenic drive. Resident alphabeta T cells in normal human skin are also sequenced, complicating scalp TCR repertoire analysis, unlike mouse skin dominated by gammadelta T cells.

Receptor libraries were prepared by the immunoSEQ multiplex PCR assay. RNA was extracted from all samples and reverse transcribed into cDNA as template for TCR sequencing. SuperScript III was used for first-strand cDNA synthesis, primed with a 2:1 mix of oligo-dT and random hexamers. A synthetic immune receptor repertoire was used to measure amplification bias, and any remaining bias was corrected computationally. Concerning the study's data processing: Raw reads were preprocessed to remove errors, and CDR3 was defined according to IMGT conventions as the region from the conserved cysteine to phenylalanine. To get clonality, Shannon entropy was normalized by log2 of the number of productive unique TCRs and the result was subtracted from 1. Scalp TCRbeta sequences were cross-referenced with sorted blood CD4 and CD8 repertoires so that the CD4 or CD8 identity of scalp clones could be inferred. In TCRdb, the immuneACCESS table is reduced to in-frame sequences with V and J assigned. These tables do not hold every clone; where another copy was compared, an unresolved V gene accounts for under half, and the others remain unexplained. V and J calls plus clone size are reproduced from that table; the DNA served to infer D and trimming. The sample data list some 95,000 clones, and about 40% of these were observed just once. The top ten clones comprise around 19% of the sample.

The sequence came from a human donor with alopecia areata. The sequence joins TRBV7-2 to TRBJ2-1; TRBD1 is possibly the D segment (6 matching bases). The sample here was CD8+ T cells sorted from blood, taken at week 24, from a patient treated with tofacitinib. The CDR3 protein: CATYGQNEQFF. The bases read TGTGCCACCTATGGACAGAATGAGCAGTTCTTC.